The entry below describes one TCR beta chain. Other DNA sequences in this sample translate to the same CDR3. The sample comes from a study of blood T cell repertoires in COVID-19. About the study: Some COVID-19 samples were acute and others convalescent; all came from the United States, Italy and Spain.

This CDR3 is 12 amino acids long. Trimming took 2 bases from V and 3 from J, leaving 5 bases between them. The germline V gene has CDR1 MNHNS and CDR2 SASEGT. The assay was immunoSEQ multiplex PCR, and TCRdb's table has in-frame clones only and misses some. Of a few hundred thousand clones in the sample, 88% were seen once. V gene TRBV6-1 combines with J gene TRBJ2-7; D is ambiguous. Sequenced: PBMCs or T cells enriched from blood (not recorded which). This receptor was obtained from a woman aged 18-29 years who had recovered from COVID-19. The CDR3 sequence is CASSERGYEQYF. DNA of the CDR3: TGTGCCAGCAGTGAACGCGGCTACGAGCAGTACTTC.